The clone carrying this T cell receptor (beta chain) was seen a single time. In the source study's methods: Estimation of nucleated cell counts relied on the amplification of reference gene primers. The assay was immunoSEQ multiplex PCR, and TCRdb's table has in-frame clones only and misses some. V and J calls and clone size are copied from that table; D and trimming were computed from the DNA. The sample holds over 250,000 clones, 75% to 90% seen once. Patients in Seattle were enrolled during active infection, then followed longitudinally. This record belongs to a study of blood T cell repertoires in COVID-19. Looking at the study overall: Donors in the United States, Italy and Spain gave samples during acute or convalescent COVID-19. PBMCs, B-cell-depleted T cells, or T cells were the source of the cDNA or gDNA that made up the material.

CDR3 length: 15 residues. Looked up from germline, CDR1 is MNHNS and CDR2 is SASEGT. Trimming took 1 base from V and 3 from J; bases not matched to a gene: 4. The sequence came from a woman aged 70-85 years with COVID-19, enrolled during active disease. The chain has TRBV6-1 and TRBJ2-3, with 7 bases that match TRBD2. The source material was peripheral blood. The CDR3 here is CASSEGSSGTDTQYF. Written as DNA, the CDR3 is TGTGCCAGCAGTGAAGGAAGTAGCGGGACAGATACGCAGTATTTT.